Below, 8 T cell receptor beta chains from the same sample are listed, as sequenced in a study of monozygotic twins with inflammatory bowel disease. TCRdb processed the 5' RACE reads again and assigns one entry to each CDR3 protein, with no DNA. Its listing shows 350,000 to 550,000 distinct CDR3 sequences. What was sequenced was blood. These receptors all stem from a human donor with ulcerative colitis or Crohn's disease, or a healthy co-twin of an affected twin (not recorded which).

CDR3 residues: CAWGQTNAGELFF. The genes are TRBV30 and TRBJ2-2; TCRdb's assignment of TRBD1 cannot be checked, as there is no DNA. CDR3 length: 13 residues. Germline CDR1 reads GTSNPN; CDR2 reads SVGIG (reference sequence).

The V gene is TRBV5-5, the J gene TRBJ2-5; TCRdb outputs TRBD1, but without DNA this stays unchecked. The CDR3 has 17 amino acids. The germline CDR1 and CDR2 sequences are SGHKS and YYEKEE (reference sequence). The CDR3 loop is CASQFDVGGMGEETQYF.

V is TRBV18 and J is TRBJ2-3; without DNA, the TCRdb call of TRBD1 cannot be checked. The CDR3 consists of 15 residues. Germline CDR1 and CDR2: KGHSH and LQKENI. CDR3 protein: CASSPPGRVSDTQYF.

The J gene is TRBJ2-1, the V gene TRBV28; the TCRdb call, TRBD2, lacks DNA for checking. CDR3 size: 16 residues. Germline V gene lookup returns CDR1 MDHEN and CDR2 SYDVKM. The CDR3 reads CASSLPASGPYNEQFF.

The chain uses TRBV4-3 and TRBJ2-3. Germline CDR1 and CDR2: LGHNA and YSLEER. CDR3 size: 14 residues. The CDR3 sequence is CASSQAAHADTQYF.

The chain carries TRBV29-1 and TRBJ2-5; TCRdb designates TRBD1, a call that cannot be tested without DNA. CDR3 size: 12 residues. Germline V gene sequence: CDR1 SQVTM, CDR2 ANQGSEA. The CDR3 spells CSVDARGETQYF.

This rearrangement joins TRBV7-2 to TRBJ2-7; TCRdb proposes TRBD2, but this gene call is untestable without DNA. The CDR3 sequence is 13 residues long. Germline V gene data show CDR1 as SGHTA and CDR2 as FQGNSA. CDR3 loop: CASSWEVVYEQYF.

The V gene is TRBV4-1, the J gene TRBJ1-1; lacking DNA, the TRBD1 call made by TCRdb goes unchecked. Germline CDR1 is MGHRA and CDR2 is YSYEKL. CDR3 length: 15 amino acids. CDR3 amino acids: CASSQLTGGITEAFF.